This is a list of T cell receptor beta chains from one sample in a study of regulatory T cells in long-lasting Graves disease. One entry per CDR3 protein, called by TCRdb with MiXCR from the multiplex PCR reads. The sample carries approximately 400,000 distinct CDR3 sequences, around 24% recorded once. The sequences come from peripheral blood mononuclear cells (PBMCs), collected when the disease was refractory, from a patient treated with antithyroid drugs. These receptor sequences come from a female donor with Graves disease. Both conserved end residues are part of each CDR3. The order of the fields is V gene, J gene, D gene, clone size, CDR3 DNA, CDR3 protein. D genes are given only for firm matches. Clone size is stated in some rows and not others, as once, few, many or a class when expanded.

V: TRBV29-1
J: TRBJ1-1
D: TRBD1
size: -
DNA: TGCAGCGGCGACAGGGGGCCTGAAGCTTTCTTT
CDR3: CSGDRGPEAFF

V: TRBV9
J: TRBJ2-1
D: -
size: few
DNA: TGTGCCAGCAGCGGGGGGCTTGTAGGGCTTGGAACCTACAATGAGCAGTTCTTC
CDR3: CASSGGLVGLGTYNEQFF

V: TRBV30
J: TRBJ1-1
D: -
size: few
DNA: TGTGCCTGGTCTAGACAGCCTAACACTGAAGCTTTCTTT
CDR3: CAWSRQPNTEAFF

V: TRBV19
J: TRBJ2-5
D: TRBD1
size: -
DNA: TGTGCCAGTAGTTTAGACAGGGGGCGTCAAGAGACCCAGTACTTC
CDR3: CASSLDRGRQETQYF

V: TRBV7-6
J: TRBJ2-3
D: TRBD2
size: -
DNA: TGTGCCAGCAGCTTCCCACAGGGACTAGCGGGAACAGATACGCAGTATTTT
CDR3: CASSFPQGLAGTDTQYF

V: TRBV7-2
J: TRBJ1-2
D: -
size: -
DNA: TGTGCCAGCAGCTCCACCCGGACCGCAAACTATGGCTACACCTTC
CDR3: CASSSTRTANYGYTF

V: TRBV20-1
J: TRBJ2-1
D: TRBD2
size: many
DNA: TGCAGTGCGAGATCCGCCGGGACTAGCGGGAGCAATGAGCAGTTCTTC
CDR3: CSARSAGTSGSNEQFF

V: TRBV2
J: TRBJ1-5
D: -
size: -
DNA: TGTGCCAGCACCAAGGAGCACAGCAATCAGCCCCAGCATTTT
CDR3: CASTKEHSNQPQHF

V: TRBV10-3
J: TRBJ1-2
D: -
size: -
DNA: TGTGCCATCAGTGTAGATTCGGGGGCGCAGACCTTC
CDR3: CAISVDSGAQTF

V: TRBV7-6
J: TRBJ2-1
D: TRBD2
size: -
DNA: TGTGCCAGCAGCTCGGAACTACTAGCGGGAGGGTACAATGAGCAGTTCTTC
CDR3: CASSSELLAGGYNEQFF

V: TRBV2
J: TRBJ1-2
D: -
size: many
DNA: TGTGCCAGCAAAGCCCCCATGGGGTTTCCTGGCTATGGCTACACCTTC
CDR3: CASKAPMGFPGYGYTF

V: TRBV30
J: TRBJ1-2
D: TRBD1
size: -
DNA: TGTGCCTGGAGTCCTCCCGGGACAGGGAGGCCTATTGGCTACACCTTC
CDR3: CAWSPPGTGRPIGYTF

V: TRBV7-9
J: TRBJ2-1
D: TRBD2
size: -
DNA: TGTGCCAGCAGCCTAGCGGGAGGGTCCAATGAGCAGTTCTTC
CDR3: CASSLAGGSNEQFF

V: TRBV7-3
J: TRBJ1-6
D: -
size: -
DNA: TGTGCCAGCAGCACGGGCTCCTCCCCAAATTCACCCCTCCACTTT
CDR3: CASSTGSSPNSPLHF

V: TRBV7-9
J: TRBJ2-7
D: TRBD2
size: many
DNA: TGTGCCAGCAGCTTAGATGAGGGGACTAGTCCCTACGAGCAGTACTTC
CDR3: CASSLDEGTSPYEQYF

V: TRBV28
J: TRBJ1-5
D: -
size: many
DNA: TGTGCCAGCAGAGAATTGATAAATCAGCCCCAGCATTTT
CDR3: CASRELINQPQHF

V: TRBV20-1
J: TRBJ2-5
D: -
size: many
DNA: TGCAGTGCTAGAGATTTGGTCCCAAAGAAGGTCGAGACCCAGTACTTC
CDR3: CSARDLVPKKVETQYF

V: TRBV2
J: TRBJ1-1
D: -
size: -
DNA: TGTGCCAGCAGTGAAGCGGGGAGGGGCGGGAACACTGAAGCTTTCTTT
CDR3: CASSEAGRGGNTEAFF

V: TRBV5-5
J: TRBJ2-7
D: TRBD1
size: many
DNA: TGTGCCAGCAGCACGACCTCAGGGGGAATTTCCTACGAGCAGTACTTC
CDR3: CASSTTSGGISYEQYF

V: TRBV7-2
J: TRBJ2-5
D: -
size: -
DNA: TGCGCCAGCAGCCAAGATATCAGACCCCAAGAGACCCAGTACTTC
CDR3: CASSQDIRPQETQYF

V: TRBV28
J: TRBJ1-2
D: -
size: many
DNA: TGTGCCAGCAGGGTACAGGGCTCTAACTATGGCTACACCTTC
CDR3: CASRVQGSNYGYTF

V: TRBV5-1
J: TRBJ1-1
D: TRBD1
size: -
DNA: TGCGCCAGCAGCTGGGGGACAGGGAGAGTCACTGAAGCTTTCTTT
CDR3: CASSWGTGRVTEAFF

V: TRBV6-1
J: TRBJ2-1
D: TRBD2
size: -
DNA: TGTGCCAGCAATCGAGGACTAGCGGGAGTTCAGGAGGCCCAGTTCTTC
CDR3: CASNRGLAGVQEAQFF

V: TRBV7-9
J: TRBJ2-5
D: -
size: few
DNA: TGTGCCAGCAGCCGAAAAACGGGGTCCCAAGAGACCCAGTACTTC
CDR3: CASSRKTGSQETQYF

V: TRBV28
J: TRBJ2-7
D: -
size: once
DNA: TGTGCCAGCAGCAATGGACAGTCCCCCTCCTACGAGCAGTACTTC
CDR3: CASSNGQSPSYEQYF

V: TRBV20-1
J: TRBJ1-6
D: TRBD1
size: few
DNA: TGCAGTGCTAGAGATACGGGACAGGAGTATAATTCACCCCTCCACTTT
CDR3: CSARDTGQEYNSPLHF

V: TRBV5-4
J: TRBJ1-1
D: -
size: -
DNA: TGTGCCAGCAGCTTGCCGGGGATTCGGGCTGAAGTGAACACTGAAGCTTTCTTT
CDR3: CASSLPGIRAEVNTEAFF

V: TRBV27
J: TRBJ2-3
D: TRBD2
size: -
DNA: TGTGCCAGCAGCCAAGGACTAGCGGGAGAGTTGGGAGATACGCAGTATTTT
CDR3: CASSQGLAGELGDTQYF

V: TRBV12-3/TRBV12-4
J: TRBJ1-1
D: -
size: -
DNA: TGTGCCAGCAGTTTACCGGGGGGGTCGGGAGCTTTCTTT
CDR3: CASSLPGGSGAFF

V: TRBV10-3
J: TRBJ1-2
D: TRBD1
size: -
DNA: TGTGCCAGTAAGACCCGGGACAGCTATGGCTACACCTTC
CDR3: CASKTRDSYGYTF

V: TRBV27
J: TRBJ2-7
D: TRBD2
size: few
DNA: TGTGCCAGCAGTTTATCGCCAGCGGGAGGAGGCGAGCAGTACTTC
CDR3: CASSLSPAGGGEQYF

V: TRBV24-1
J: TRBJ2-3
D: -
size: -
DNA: TGTGCCACCAGCCTACAGACAGATACGCAGTATTTT
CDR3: CATSLQTDTQYF

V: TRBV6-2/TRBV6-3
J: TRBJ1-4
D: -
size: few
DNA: TGTGCCAGCAGTTACTGGTCCGCGACTAATGAAAAACTGTTTTTT
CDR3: CASSYWSATNEKLFF

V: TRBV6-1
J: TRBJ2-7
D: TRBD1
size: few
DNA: TGTGCCAGCAGTCCCGGGACAGGGTCGGACGAGCAGTACTTC
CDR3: CASSPGTGSDEQYF

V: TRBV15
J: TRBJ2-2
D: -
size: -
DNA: TGTGCCACCAGCAGAGATGGGTTCATCACCGGGGAGCTGTTTTTT
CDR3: CATSRDGFITGELFF

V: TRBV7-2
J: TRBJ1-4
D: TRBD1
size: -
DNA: TGTGCCAGCAGCCTGAGACCGGGACAGAGAAATGAAAAACTGTTTTTT
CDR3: CASSLRPGQRNEKLFF

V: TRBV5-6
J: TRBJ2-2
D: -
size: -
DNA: TGTGCCAGCAGCTTGGTGGCCGGTAAGCTGTTTTTT
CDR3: CASSLVAGKLFF

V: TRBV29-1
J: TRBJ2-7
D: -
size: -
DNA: TGCAGCGTTGAAGAACCTCCAGGCTCCTACGAGCAGTACTTC
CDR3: CSVEEPPGSYEQYF